This TCR beta chain was retrieved from a study of vaccination and CD4 T cells after COVID-19. Study details: The interval from dose two to post-vaccine sampling had a median of roughly 70 days, and it ranged from 14 to 241. Overall study results and limits: The study found median SARS-CoV-2-reactive clonotypes rising from approximately 21 to 38, not significantly.

The Oncomine TCR Beta short-read assay sequenced DNA from cultured CD4+ T cells. The source of extracted genomic DNA was cultured CD4+ T cells. TCRdb ran MiXCR on the PCR reads and lists one entry per CDR3 protein. The sample records roughly 15,000 distinct CDR3 sequences, 55% to 85% being singletons. As regards this clonotype: Its antigen remains unknown.

The germline V gene encodes CDR1 SEHNR and CDR2 FQNEAQ (reference sequence). The germline V and J ends were trimmed by 5 bases and 1 base, with 5 bases remaining between them. The CDR3 is made up of 12 amino acids. The treatment here: roughly 10-day PBMC culture with coronavirus spike peptide pools or control peptides (ViraFEST assay). This receptor was identified in a human donor who had recovered from COVID-19. Sequencing input: CD4+ T cells from blood, cultured in vitro. This chain connects TRBV7-9 to TRBJ1-1; D is uncertain. The CDR3, as DNA: TGTGCCAGCAGCCACTCGAACACTGAAGCTTTCTTT. It is translated as CASSHSNTEAFF.